The 27 T cell receptor beta chains presented below share a single source sample, sequenced in a study of cytomegalovirus exposure and HLA in healthy donors. Primers included in the PCR were 60 Vbeta and 13 Jbeta primers. Assay: immunoSEQ multiplex PCR; the TCRdb copy retains only in-frame clones and omits some. Seen here are tens of thousands of clones, approximately 63% observed once, and the top ten hold roughly 6.3%. What was sequenced was PBMCs. Receptor source: a woman in her twenties or thirties in good health and CMV-seronegative.

This clone appeared a few times. The J gene is TRBJ2-3, the V gene TRBV4-1, with D hard to call. In germline, CDR1 is MGHRA, CDR2 YSYEKL. Between the trimmed V and J ends, which lost 0 bases and 5 bases, there was a span of 9 bases. The CDR3 consists of 14 residues. For the CDR3, the DNA is TGCGCCAGCAGCCAAGATCTTAGGAGAGATACGCAGTATTTT. Residues: CASSQDLRRDTQYF.

The table lists this clone with a few counts. The chain uses TRBV4-1 and TRBJ1-5; no definite D call. Trimming pared 0 bases from V and 1 base from J, leaving 7 bases between. CDR1 is MGHRA and CDR2 is YSYEKL in the germline V gene. The CDR3 runs 15 residues. Here the CDR3 DNA reads TGCGCCAGCAGCCAAGATCGGGGAAGCAATCAGCCCCAGCATTTT. This translates into CASSQDRGSNQPQHF.

The chain has TRBV5-1 and TRBJ1-4, with D tentatively TRBD1 (6 bases). The germline V gene encodes CDR1 SGHRS and CDR2 YFSETQ. The CDR3 is 16 residues long. V lost 0 bases to trimming and J lost 5 bases, with 14 bases between them. The CDR3 sequence is CASSLGITRGNEKLFF. The CDR3 DNA follows: TGCGCCAGCAGCTTGGGTATAACGAGGGGGAATGAAAAACTGTTTTTT.

This chain links TRBV27 with TRBJ1-5, with D possibly matching TRBD1 (5 bases). Germline loops: CDR1 MNHEY, CDR2 SMNVEV (reference sequence). The CDR3 loop spans 16 amino acids. Trimming pared 1 base from V and 2 bases from J, leaving 12 bases between. CDR3 loop: CASSLLAGSGNQPQHF. CDR3 in DNA: TGTGCCAGCAGTTTATTGGCAGGGTCAGGCAATCAGCCCCAGCATTTT.

The genes are TRBV7-2 and TRBJ1-4; D is ambiguous. The CDR3 extends over 13 amino acids. V lost 5 bases to trimming and J lost 11 bases, with 15 bases between them. CDR1 is SGHTA and CDR2 is FQGNSA in the germline V gene. The CDR3 coding sequence is TGTGCCAGCAGCCTTCCGAGGGAGACGAAACTGTTTTTT. Protein: CASSLPRETKLFF.

This clone has only a few counts. The gene calls are TRBV29-1 and TRBJ1-1; TRBD1 is a possible D gene (5 bases). Deletions cut 3 bases from V and 5 bases from J, with 7 bases between. CDR1 is SQVTM and CDR2 is ANQGSEA in the germline V gene. The CDR3 covers 11 residues. DNA of the CDR3: TGCAGCGTTGACAGGGTTACTGAAGCTTTCTTT. Protein: CSVDRVTEAFF.

The genes are TRBV4-2 and TRBJ1-3; no firm D call. Trimming removed 0 bases at V and 2 bases at J, with 8 bases between. This CDR3 region has 15 residues. CDR1 is LGHNA and CDR2 is YNFKEQ in the germline V gene. The CDR3: CASSQDYPAGNTIYF. The CDR3 DNA is TGTGCCAGCAGCCAAGATTATCCTGCTGGAAACACCATATATTTT.

The CDR3 nucleotides read TGTGCTAGTGGTTTGGACTTAGGAGGTCAGGAGACCCAGTACTTC. Translated: CASGLDLGGQETQYF. This sequence joins TRBV12-5 and TRBJ2-5, with a possible D match to TRBD2 (5 bases). This CDR3 is 15 amino acids long. Per the germline V gene, CDR1 is LGHNT and CDR2 is FRNRAP. The V end was cut by 1 base, the J end by 5 bases, with 14 bases between.

The V call is TRBV7-2, the J call TRBJ2-3; 9 bases line up with TRBD1. The CDR3 extends over 17 amino acids. After removal of 4 bases from V and 2 bases from J, the junction contained 10 bases not matched to a gene. Germline V gene lookup returns CDR1 SGHTA and CDR2 FQGNSA. CDR3 sequence (DNA): TGTGCCAGCAGCTCCTTGACAGGGGGAAAACACACAGATACGCAGTATTTT. Translated, it gives CASSSLTGGKHTDTQYF.

CDR3 region: CASSLTGSNYGYTF. As DNA, the CDR3 is TGTGCCAGCAGCCTGACAGGATCTAACTATGGCTACACCTTC. The chain joins TRBV7-8 to TRBJ1-2, with D perhaps TRBD1 (6 bases). The germline V gene has CDR1 SGHVS and CDR2 FQNEAQ. V shed 5 bases and J shed 0 bases, with 10 bases lying between them. The CDR3 is made up of 14 amino acids.

This clone was counted a few times. The DNA of the CDR3 is TGTGCCAGCAGCTCGCCGGGACAGGCCGAAAAACTGTTTTTT. As protein: CASSSPGQAEKLFF. The chain couples TRBV7-9 to TRBJ1-4; 8 nucleotides align to TRBD1. The CDR3 is 14 amino acids. The V and J ends lost 4 bases and 8 bases, in that order; junction bases with no gene match: 6. Germline V gene sequence: CDR1 SEHNR, CDR2 FQNEAQ (reference sequence). The full variable domain, its missing parts supplied by reference TRBV7-9 and TRBJ1-4, is DTGVSQNPRHKITKRGQNVTFRCDPISEHNRLYWYRQTLGQGPEFLTYFQNEAQLEKSRLLSDRFSAERPKGSFSTLEIQRTEQGDSAMYLCASSSPGQAEKLFFGSGTQLSVL.

The CDR3 nucleotides read TGTGCCAGCAGTTACTCCGGACTAGCGGGGGGCTACGAGCAGTACTTC. Its translation is CASSYSGLAGGYEQYF. The chain uses TRBV6-5 and TRBJ2-7; 14 nucleotides agree with TRBD2. Germline V lookup: CDR1 MNHEY, CDR2 SVGAGI. The J segment lost 3 bases and the V segment lost 0 bases, leaving 1 base of the junction unmatched. The CDR3 runs to 16 residues.

This clone was seen just once. The DNA for the CDR3 is TGCGCCAGCAGCCAAGGTGCGTCGGGACTACTAATATACAATGAGCAGTTCTTC. Its protein is CASSQGASGLLIYNEQFF. The chain combines TRBV4-3 with TRBJ2-1, with 7 bases that match TRBD2. The CDR3 is 18 residues long. The V gene end was trimmed by 1 base and the J gene end by 4 bases; junction bases not matched to a gene: 13. Germline loops: CDR1 LGHNA, CDR2 YSLEER.

This rearrangement joins TRBV11-2 to TRBJ2-7; 12 bases line up with TRBD1. Germline CDR1 SGHAT, CDR2 FQNNGV. This CDR3 is 16 amino acids long. With 4 bases clipped from V and 7 bases from J, the junction kept 11 bases outside the gene matches. The CDR3 sequence is CASSSRGTGGPKEQYF. CDR3 DNA sequence: TGTGCCAGCAGCTCACGGGGGACAGGGGGCCCTAAGGAGCAGTACTTC.

The CDR3 DNA follows: TGTGCCAGCAGTTACTCGATGGGCCCGACGACCTACGAGCAGTACTTC. Translated: CASSYSMGPTTYEQYF. The V and J genes are TRBV6-6 and TRBJ2-7; D is undetermined. V was clipped by 0 bases and J by 2 bases, with 14 bases between them. This CDR3 spans 16 amino acids. Germline assignment: CDR1 MNHNY and CDR2 SVGAGI (reference sequence).

The chain recombines TRBV5-1 with TRBJ1-5, with TRBD1 matching 10 bases. The CDR3 has 15 residues. CDR1 SGHRS and CDR2 YFSETQ come from the germline V gene. Trimming took 4 bases from V and 8 from J; bases not matched to a gene: 9. CDR3 bases: TGCGCCAGCAGCCTGGACAGGGGGTTAGGCGAGCCCCAGCATTTT. This sequence encodes CASSLDRGLGEPQHF.

The chain carries TRBV30 and TRBJ2-1; TRBD2 aligns across 9 bases. Germline V gene sequence: CDR1 GTSNPN, CDR2 SVGIG (reference sequence). V lost 2 bases, J lost 4 bases, and 6 bases stayed unmatched. The CDR3 totals 15 residues. In DNA, the CDR3 is TGTGCCTGGAGTAGGCTAGCGGGACCTTACAATGAGCAGTTCTTC. Translation gives CAWSRLAGPYNEQFF.

The gene calls are TRBV9 and TRBJ2-1; 10 nucleotides agree with TRBD1. Looked up from germline, CDR1 is SGDLS and CDR2 is YYNGEE. Trimming cost V 4 bases and J 1 base; bases outside gene matches: 2. The CDR3 contains 15 residues. The CDR3 coding sequence is TGTGCCAGCAGCTTGGGACAGGGGTCCTACAATGAGCAGTTCTTC. Its protein product is CASSLGQGSYNEQFF. Supplemented by reference TRBV9 and TRBJ2-1, the full variable domain reads DSGVTQTPKHLITATGQRVTLRCSPRSGDLSVYWYQQSLDQGLQFLIQYYNGEERAKGNILERFSAQQFPDLHSELNLSSLELGDSALYFCASSLGQGSYNEQFFGPGTRLTVL.

This clone was seen only a few times. The rearrangement links TRBV12-5 to TRBJ2-3, with 11 bases aligning to TRBD1. V shed 1 base and J 3 bases; nucleotides not matched to a gene: 9. The germline V gene has CDR1 LGHNT and CDR2 FRNRAP. The CDR3 loop spans 18 amino acids. The CDR3 here is CASGLALTGTGGTDTQYF. Written as DNA, the CDR3 is TGTGCTAGTGGTTTGGCGCTAACCGGGACAGGGGGGACAGATACGCAGTATTTT.

This chain uses TRBV6-5 with TRBJ1-1; the D gene is possibly TRBD1 (6 bases). This CDR3 comprises 13 residues. Trimming left V 7 bases short and J 10 bases short, with 19 bases between. Germline CDR1 MNHEY, CDR2 SVGAGI. The CDR3 spells CASTKGQSGVAFF. The CDR3, as DNA: TGTGCCAGCACCAAGGGACAATCGGGTGTAGCTTTCTTT.

As regards this clone: Other DNA sequences from this sample encode an identical CDR3 as well. The V gene is TRBV6-4, the J gene TRBJ2-1; TRBD2 matches at 8 bases. The germline V gene has CDR1 MRHNA and CDR2 SNTAGT. This CDR3 is 15 amino acids long. Unmatched junction bases numbered 5, after V lost 3 bases and J lost 4 bases. The CDR3 region is CASSEGLAGYNEQFF. The CDR3, as DNA: TGTGCCAGCAGTGAGGGTTTAGCGGGGTACAATGAGCAGTTCTTC.

The chain links TRBV19 to TRBJ1-2; the match to TRBD1 covers 10 bases. Germline values: CDR1 LNHDA, CDR2 SQIVND (reference sequence). CDR3 length: 14 amino acids. The junction had 3 bases not matched to a gene; V was cut back by 5 bases and J by 3 bases. In nucleotides, the CDR3 is TGTGCCAGTAGTGCCGGGACAGGGGACTATGGCTACACCTTC. The encoded protein is CASSAGTGDYGYTF.

The rearrangement joins TRBV6-1 to TRBJ1-1, with D maybe TRBD1 (5 bases). V was clipped by 5 bases and J by 4 bases, with 14 bases between them. This CDR3 contains 14 residues. The V gene's germline CDR1 is MNHNS and CDR2 SASEGT. This CDR3 is CASSLRQLPTEAFF. CDR3 DNA: TGTGCCAGCAGTTTACGACAGCTTCCCACTGAAGCTTTCTTT.

This chain connects TRBV6-5 to TRBJ2-3; TRBD2 agrees at 9 bases. The CDR3 totals 15 residues. The trim removed 2 bases at V and 6 bases at J, leaving 6 bases unmatched. The germline CDR1 and CDR2 sequences are MNHEY and SVGAGI. DNA of the CDR3: TGTGCCAGCAGTTACGAGAGCGGGGGGCCGGATACGCAGTATTTT. Its translation: CASSYESGGPDTQYF.

The CDR3 DNA sequence: TGTGCCAGCAGTTTATCGGGGACTAGCGGATCCTACGAGCAGTACTTC. As protein: CASSLSGTSGSYEQYF. The chain couples TRBV27 to TRBJ2-7; 11 bases line up with TRBD2. CDR1 MNHEY and CDR2 SMNVEV come from the germline V gene (reference sequence). The V and J ends lost 0 bases and 1 base, in that order; junction bases with no gene match: 2. The CDR3 has 16 amino acids.

This clone was picked up a small number of times. CDR3 sequence: CASSPRRGRANTEAFF. The CDR3 DNA reads as TGTGCCAGCAGCCCAAGGCGAGGGCGGGCGAACACTGAAGCTTTCTTT. The rearrangement links TRBV7-2 to TRBJ1-1; D not resolved. Trimming shortened V by 5 bases and J by 1 base, and 17 bases separated the two germline ends. The CDR3 loop spans 16 amino acids. Germline values: CDR1 SGHTA, CDR2 FQGNSA.

CDR3 protein: CASSADRGHETQYF. DNA for the CDR3: TGTGCCAGCAGCGCCGACAGGGGGCACGAGACCCAGTACTTC. The rearrangement joins TRBV7-2 to TRBJ2-5; 10 bases are shared with TRBD1. Unmatched junction bases numbered 5, after V lost 5 bases and J lost 5 bases. Germline V lookup: CDR1 SGHTA, CDR2 FQGNSA. The CDR3 runs 14 residues.